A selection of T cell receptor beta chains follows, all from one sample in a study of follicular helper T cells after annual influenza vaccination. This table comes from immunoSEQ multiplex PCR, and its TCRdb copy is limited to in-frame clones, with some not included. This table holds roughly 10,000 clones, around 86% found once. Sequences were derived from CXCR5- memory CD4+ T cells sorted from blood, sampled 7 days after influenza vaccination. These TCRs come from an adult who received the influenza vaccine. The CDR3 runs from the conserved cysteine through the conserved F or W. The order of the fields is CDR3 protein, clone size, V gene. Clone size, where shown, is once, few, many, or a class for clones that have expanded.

CDR3 protein: CASSIDDQPQHF
clone size: NA
V gene: TRBV6-6

CDR3 protein: CASSVALLGGELFF
clone size: NA
V gene: TRBV9

CDR3 protein: CASSQPEGSGGELFF
clone size: NA
V gene: TRBV4-1

CDR3 protein: CASAGGVENSPLHF
clone size: NA
V gene: TRBV5-6

CDR3 protein: CAWGVGAGGSQETQYF
clone size: NA
V gene: TRBV30

CDR3 protein: CASSLARAVGGTGRVVTQYF
clone size: NA
V gene: TRBV28

CDR3 protein: CASKRDRAGTDTQYF
clone size: NA
V gene: TRBV28

CDR3 protein: CASSLVVRDTQYF
clone size: NA
V gene: TRBV7-8

CDR3 protein: CASSQSRDSSPGELFF
clone size: NA
V gene: TRBV19

CDR3 protein: CASSHRTGVGTGELFF
clone size: NA
V gene: TRBV5-6

CDR3 protein: CAISGTVETEAFF
clone size: NA
V gene: TRBV10-3

CDR3 protein: CASSATGGTGELFF
clone size: few
V gene: TRBV2

CDR3 protein: CASSLGQGDHNEQFF
clone size: NA
V gene: TRBV28

CDR3 protein: CASSPRTTGDTEAFF
clone size: NA
V gene: TRBV4-1

CDR3 protein: CASSLGTSYSNQPQHF
clone size: NA
V gene: TRBV5-5

CDR3 protein: CASSASRGGENTGELFF
clone size: NA
V gene: TRBV5-4

CDR3 protein: CASSLRRGLSDTQYF
clone size: NA
V gene: TRBV7-2

CDR3 protein: CASSYSYRGADTQYF
clone size: once
V gene: TRBV6-5

CDR3 protein: CASSVVEGESPLHF
clone size: once
V gene: TRBV9

CDR3 protein: CASSIGQGQETQYF
clone size: NA
V gene: TRBV5-1